A single sample gave rise to the 24 T cell receptor beta chains below, sequenced in a study of CD8 T cells in ankylosing spondylitis. TCRdb re-analysed the 5' RACE reads in MiXCR, keeping a single row per CDR3 protein. The table shows 150,000 to 200,000 distinct CDR3 sequences, with more than 9% occurring only once. Sample: blood, either unsorted or a sorted T cell fraction (not recorded which). These receptors originate from a male donor with ankylosing spondylitis or in good health (not recorded which).

The sample holds many counts of this clonotype. This rearrangement joins TRBV20-1 to TRBJ2-3, with D unresolved. CDR3 length equals 16 residues. Germline V gene lookup returns CDR1 DFQATT and CDR2 SNEGSKA (reference sequence). Trimming shortened V by 3 bases and J by 7 bases, and 23 bases separated the two germline ends. The DNA of the CDR3 is TGCAGTGCTAGCGCTCATGGAACCTATTCCGTATATACGCAGTATTTT. Translating it yields CSASAHGTYSVYTQYF.

This clonotype occurred many times. The rearrangement joins TRBV4-1 to TRBJ2-1, with 12 bases fitting TRBD2. The junction had 5 bases not matched to a gene; V was cut back by 3 bases and J by 8 bases. This CDR3 is built from 15 residues. In germline, CDR1 is MGHRA, CDR2 YSYEKL. The CDR3 DNA reads as TGCGCCAGCAGCCATGGACTAGCGGGGATGGATGAGCAGTTCTTC. Protein: CASSHGLAGMDEQFF.

The gene calls are TRBV11-1 and TRBJ1-4, with D perhaps TRBD1 (6 bases). Germline V gene sequence: CDR1 SGHAT, CDR2 FQDESV (reference sequence). The CDR3 consists of 18 residues. Trimming stripped 1 base from V and 0 bases from J, with 15 bases between. CDR3 nucleotide sequence: TGTGCCAGCAGCTTAGGTCGGCAGGGGACTGCAACTAATGAAAAACTGTTTTTT. Translating gives CASSLGRQGTATNEKLFF. Full variable domain (missing parts from reference TRBV11-1 and TRBJ1-4): EAEVAQSPRYKITEKSQAVAFWCDPISGHATLYWYRQILGQGPELLVQFQDESVVDDSQLPKDRFSAERLKGVDSTLKIQPAELGDSAMYLCASSLGRQGTATNEKLFFGSGTQLSVL.

Many counts were recorded for this clonotype. The chain uses TRBV3-1 and TRBJ2-5, with 7 bases aligning to TRBD2. This CDR3 has 16 residues. Trimming took 2 bases from V and 1 from J; bases not matched to a gene: 7. Germline loops: CDR1 LGHDT, CDR2 YNNKEL (reference sequence). The CDR3 region is CASSQPRTRGQETQYF. The DNA for the CDR3 is TGTGCCAGCAGCCAACCCCGGACTAGAGGCCAAGAGACCCAGTACTTC.

Many counts were recorded for this clonotype. V usage is TRBV12-3 or TRBV12-4 and J usage is TRBJ2-1; the D is unclear. This CDR3 is 17 amino acids long. Trimming pared 2 bases from V and 0 bases from J, leaving 14 bases between. This chain's CDR3 is CASSLPVTDSSYNEQFF. DNA of the CDR3: TGTGCCAGCAGTTTACCGGTGACGGATAGCTCCTACAATGAGCAGTTCTTC.

This clonotype was observed a few times. This chain connects TRBV5-1 to TRBJ1-6; perhaps TRBD1 as D (6 bases). CDR3 length equals 15 residues. V lost 4 bases to trimming and J lost 10 bases, with 18 bases between them. CDR1 and CDR2 (germline): SGHRS, YFSETQ. The CDR3 protein is CASSLTGTLESPLHF. CDR3 bases: TGCGCCAGCAGCCTAACAGGGACGTTAGAATCACCCCTCCACTTT.

The chain combines TRBV7-9 with TRBJ2-5; D ambiguous. The CDR3 consists of 15 residues. Germline CDR1 and CDR2: SEHNR and FQNEAQ (reference sequence). Trimming pared 7 bases from V and 2 bases from J, leaving 17 bases between. The CDR3 sequence: CASNPQAQPQETQYF. The CDR3 nucleotides read TGTGCCAGCAACCCCCAAGCACAGCCTCAAGAGACCCAGTACTTC. Full variable domain (rest looked up from reference TRBV7-9 and TRBJ2-5): DTGVSQNPRHKITKRGQNVTFRCDPISEHNRLYWYRQTLGQGPEFLTYFQNEAQLEKSRLLSDRFSAERPKGSFSTLEIQRTEQGDSAMYLCASNPQAQPQETQYFGPGTRLLVL.

The chain has TRBV6-1 and TRBJ1-2, with a weak D call TRBD1 (5 bases). Germline-derived CDR1 and CDR2 are MNHNS and SASEGT. Trimming stripped 1 base from V and 12 bases from J, with 12 bases between. The CDR3 consists of 12 residues. DNA for the CDR3: TGTGCCAGCAGTGAAGGGGGGTTCGGCCACACCTTC. It specifies CASSEGGFGHTF.

V and J are TRBV5-5 and TRBJ1-4; TRBD1 aligns across 9 bases. Germline CDR1 and CDR2: SGHKS and YYEKEE (reference sequence). The trim removed 1 base at V and 6 bases at J, leaving 7 bases unmatched. The CDR3 extends over 16 amino acids. The CDR3: CASSLLQGAWDEKLFF. The CDR3 bases are TGTGCCAGCAGCTTGTTACAGGGGGCTTGGGATGAAAAACTGTTTTTT.

This clonotype has only a few counts. CDR3 nucleotide sequence: TGTGCCAGCAGCAACCCCACACAGGGGCGAGAGACCCAGTACTTC. This gives the protein CASSNPTQGRETQYF. V usage is TRBV28 and J usage is TRBJ2-5, with 7 positions matching TRBD1. CDR1 is MDHEN, CDR2 SYDVKM, per germline. CDR3 size: 15 residues. The V gene end was trimmed by 6 bases and the J gene end by 4 bases; junction bases not matched to a gene: 11.

At least ten counts were recorded for this clonotype. CDR3 loop: CASSYGTARGETQYF. The CDR3 DNA reads TGTGCCAGCAGTTACGGGACAGCGAGAGGAGAGACCCAGTACTTC. The genes are TRBV6-2 or TRBV6-3 and TRBJ2-5, with TRBD1 identical over 7 bases. The CDR3 contains 15 residues. Germline V gene sequence: CDR1 MNHEY, CDR2 SVGEGT. The J segment lost 4 bases and the V segment lost 2 bases, leaving 7 bases of the junction unmatched.

The chain has TRBV7-2 and TRBJ1-2, with 8 bases lining up with TRBD1. V dropped 5 bases and J dropped 6; count of bases not matched to a gene: 8. The CDR3 is made up of 14 amino acids. The germline CDR1 and CDR2 sequences are SGHTA and FQGNSA. The CDR3 DNA sequence: TGTGCCAGCAGCGGACGGACAGGGTCGCATGGCTACACCTTC. It encodes CASSGRTGSHGYTF. Drawing the rest from reference TRBV7-2 and TRBJ1-2, the complete variable domain is GAGVSQSPSNKVTEKGKDVELRCDPISGHTALYWYRQSLGQGLEFLIYFQGNSAPDKSGLPSDRFSAERTGGSVSTLTIQRTQQEDSAVYLCASSGRTGSHGYTFGSGTRLTVV.

The chain uses TRBV7-9 and TRBJ2-7, with D tentatively TRBD1 or TRBD2 (5 bases each). The CDR3 extends over 15 amino acids. Looked up from germline, CDR1 is SEHNR and CDR2 is FQNEAQ (reference sequence). Trimming left V 2 bases short and J 2 bases short, with 13 bases between. CDR3 in amino acids: CASSLNPGTTYEQYF. For the CDR3, the DNA is TGTGCCAGCAGCTTAAACCCAGGGACCACCTACGAGCAGTACTTC.

The gene calls are TRBV5-1 and TRBJ2-5, with D possibly TRBD1 on 5 matching bases. The V end was cut by 2 bases, the J end by 2 bases, with 10 bases between. Germline V gene data show CDR1 as SGHRS and CDR2 as YFSETQ. The CDR3 totals 14 residues. Here the CDR3 DNA reads TGCGCCAGCAGCTTTAGGGGTCAACAAGAGACCCAGTACTTC. Translation: CASSFRGQQETQYF.

This clonotype occurred many times. This sequence joins TRBV6-1 and TRBJ2-5, with 11 bases fitting TRBD1. With V trimmed by 7 bases and J by 7 bases, 14 bases remained unmatched. The CDR3 sequence is 16 residues long. CDR1 MNHNS and CDR2 SASEGT come from the germline V gene. The DNA for the CDR3 is TGTGCCAGCACTCCCCTCTCGCGGGACAGGGGGGCGACCCAGTACTTC. This encodes CASTPLSRDRGATQYF.

The rearrangement links TRBV6-2 or TRBV6-3 to TRBJ2-4; D possibly matches TRBD1 or TRBD2 (5 bases each). CDR1 and CDR2 (germline): MNHEY, SVGEGT. The CDR3 spans 16 residues. The V end was cut by 7 bases, the J end by 1 base, with 17 bases between. DNA for the CDR3: TGTGCCAGCATGGTGAGGGGTCAGCTGGCCAAAAACATTCAGTACTTC. As protein: CASMVRGQLAKNIQYF.

This clonotype has a count of ten or more. J is TRBJ2-2 and V is TRBV12-3 or TRBV12-4; D is perhaps TRBD1 (5 bases). The CDR3 sequence is 16 residues long. V lost 1 base and J lost 0, with 9 bases in between. CDR3 protein: CASSLGAGSNTGELFF. CDR3 DNA: TGTGCCAGCAGTTTAGGCGCAGGGTCGAACACCGGGGAGCTGTTTTTT.

This clonotype was seen repeatedly, ten times or more. The chain joins TRBV20-1 to TRBJ2-2; D call uncertain. V was cut by 1 base and J by 0 bases, with 9 bases left in between. The CDR3 sequence is 15 residues long. Germline CDR1 is DFQATT and CDR2 is SNEGSKA (reference sequence). The CDR3 nucleotides read TGCAGTGCTAGAGGGGCCGGGTCGAACACCGGGGAGCTGTTTTTT. This codes for CSARGAGSNTGELFF.

This clonotype was counted a few times. The V and J genes are TRBV27 and TRBJ1-5; D not resolved. The V and J ends lost 1 base and 1 base respectively, with 11 bases between them. There are 16 residues in the CDR3. Germline CDR1 is MNHEY and CDR2 is SMNVEV (reference sequence). In DNA, the CDR3 is TGTGCCAGCAGTTTATACTATTATGGGAGCAATCAGCCCCAGCATTTT. Protein: CASSLYYYGSNQPQHF.

This clonotype was seen many times. The chain combines TRBV12-3 or TRBV12-4 with TRBJ1-1, with a weak D call TRBD1 (5 bases). The CDR3 spans 14 residues. Trimming left V 3 bases short and J 5 bases short, with 13 bases between. The chain's CDR3 is CASSFAGLRTEAFF. The CDR3, as DNA: TGTGCCAGCAGTTTTGCGGGACTCAGAACTGAAGCTTTCTTT.

In this sample, this clonotype turned up a few times. CDR3 nucleotides: TGCGCCAGCAGCCAACCTAGGGGACTAGCGGGGACGAACACCGGGGAGCTGTTTTTT. It is translated as CASSQPRGLAGTNTGELFF. This sequence joins TRBV4-3 and TRBJ2-2; 13 bases line up with TRBD2. CDR3 length: 19 residues. V gave up 2 bases and J gave up 0 bases; unmatched junction bases: 6. Per the germline V gene, CDR1 is LGHNA and CDR2 is YSLEER.

In this sample, this clonotype turned up many times. J is TRBJ1-1 and V is TRBV29-1; no clear D. This CDR3 spans 14 amino acids. Germline lookup yields CDR1 SQVTM and CDR2 ANQGSEA. Trimming took off 7 bases at V and 0 bases at J, with 15 bases between the two ends. CDR3 nucleotide sequence: TGCAGCGCGACCGGGGTTTCCATGAACACTGAAGCTTTCTTT. Residues: CSATGVSMNTEAFF.

The chain links TRBV7-6 to TRBJ1-2; no firm D call. V was shortened by 1 base and J by 5 bases, with 8 bases between the two germline ends. Germline CDR1 SGHVS, CDR2 FNYEAQ. CDR3 length: 13 residues. The CDR3 reads CASSLESSYGYTF. The CDR3, as DNA: TGTGCCAGCAGCTTAGAGTCCTCTTATGGCTACACCTTC.

In its sample, this clonotype was seen a few times. The rearrangement uses TRBV20-1 and TRBJ2-1, with 13 bases fitting TRBD2. This CDR3 region has 21 residues. The V segment lost 1 base and the J segment 7 bases; nucleotides outside the gene matches: 22. Germline V gene sequence: CDR1 DFQATT, CDR2 SNEGSKA (reference sequence). The CDR3 reads CSARAPLTGLAGVGKRNEQFF. The CDR3 nucleotides are TGCAGTGCTAGAGCCCCCCTGACCGGACTAGCGGGAGTAGGAAAAAGGAATGAGCAGTTCTTC.